What follows are 32 T cell receptor beta chains derived from one specimen sequenced in a study of vaccination and CD4 T cells after COVID-19. Noted treatment: roughly 10-day PBMC culture with coronavirus spike peptide pools or control peptides (ViraFEST assay). Cultured CD4+ T cell DNA was sequenced using the Oncomine TCR Beta short-read assay. MiXCR, applied by TCRdb to the PCR reads, yields one record per CDR3 protein. The data contain some 20,000 distinct CDR3 sequences, less than 55% of them singletons. No antigen has been identified for these receptors. The sample was CD4+ T cells from blood, cultured in vitro. These receptors were collected from a human donor who had recovered from COVID-19.

Concerning this clonotype: The junction shows a germline mismatch at one end, possibly a read error. CDR3 residues: CANSPTGLGNQPQHF. CDR3 in DNA: TGTGCCAACAGCCCGACAGGTCTTGGCAATCAGCCCCAGCATTTT. The V gene is TRBV7-2, the J gene TRBJ1-5; weak D call: TRBD1 (6 bases). Germline V gene data show CDR1 as SGHTA and CDR2 as FQGNSA. This CDR3 comprises 15 residues.

This clonotype was picked up a small number of times. The chain couples TRBV7-9 to TRBJ1-2; possible D gene TRBD1, 5 bases. Looked up from germline, CDR1 is SEHNR and CDR2 is FQNEAQ (reference sequence). V was shortened by 4 bases and J by 5 bases, with 14 bases between the two germline ends. The CDR3 is made up of 14 amino acids. The CDR3 DNA follows: TGTGCCAGCAGCTCCCGGGACGCCGGGTATGGCTACACCTTC. Translated, it gives CASSSRDAGYGYTF. The full variable domain, with the rest looked up from reference TRBV7-9 and TRBJ1-2, is DTGVSQNPRHKITKRGQNVTFRCDPISEHNRLYWYRQTLGQGPEFLTYFQNEAQLEKSRLLSDRFSAERPKGSFSTLEIQRTEQGDSAMYLCASSSRDAGYGYTFGSGTRLTVV.

The chain couples TRBV30 to TRBJ1-2, with a tentative D call TRBD1 (5 bases). Germline CDR1 and CDR2: GTSNPN and SVGIG (reference sequence). V was trimmed by 1 base and J by 4 bases, leaving 13 bases between them. The CDR3 has 14 residues. The CDR3 reads CAWSEAGYPYGYTF. CDR3 DNA sequence: TGTGCCTGGAGTGAAGCAGGGTACCCCTATGGCTACACCTTC.

This clonotype has just a few counts. This chain uses TRBV6-1 with TRBJ1-2; D is uncertain. With 7 bases removed from V and 4 bases from J, the gap between germline ends came to 13 bases. The CDR3 consists of 13 residues. CDR1 and CDR2 from the germline V gene are MNHNS and SASEGT. The CDR3 DNA reads TGTGCCAGCACCCGGGATCCAAGCTATGGCTACACCTTC. It encodes CASTRDPSYGYTF.

V is TRBV18 and J is TRBJ1-1; D is undetermined. This CDR3 region has 13 residues. Trimming pared 2 bases from V and 0 bases from J, leaving 4 bases between. Germline V gives CDR1 KGHSH, CDR2 LQKENI. CDR3 sequence: CASSPRMNTEAFF. In DNA form, the CDR3 reads TGTGCCAGCTCACCAAGAATGAACACTGAAGCTTTCTTT.

CDR3 residues: CASSGGIEAFF. As DNA, the CDR3 is TGTGCCAGCAGTGGAGGGATTGAAGCTTTCTTT. V and J are TRBV6-2 or TRBV6-3 and TRBJ1-1, with D uncertain. V lost 5 bases and J 7 bases, leaving 8 bases between the germline ends. The germline V gene has CDR1 MNHEY and CDR2 SVGEGT. The CDR3 loop spans 11 amino acids.

V is TRBV19 and J is TRBJ1-5; TRBD1 matches at 8 bases. The CDR3 has 15 residues. Looked up from germline, CDR1 is LNHDA and CDR2 is SQIVND (reference sequence). V lost 5 bases, J lost 6 bases, and 9 bases stayed unmatched. CDR3 region: CASSQGQGWSQPQHF. The CDR3 DNA sequence: TGTGCCAGTAGTCAAGGACAGGGATGGTCTCAGCCCCAGCATTTT.

This clonotype was counted only a few times. This sequence joins TRBV19 and TRBJ2-2; D uncertain. Trimming removed 5 bases at V and 5 bases at J, with 6 bases between. The CDR3 contains 12 residues. Germline loops: CDR1 LNHDA, CDR2 SQIVND (reference sequence). The CDR3 is CASSVGTGELFF. The CDR3 region has the DNA TGTGCCAGTAGTGTGGGTACCGGGGAGCTGTTTTTT.

J is TRBJ2-7 and V is TRBV19; TRBD2 might be the D (7 bases). V lost 3 bases, J lost 3 bases, and 21 bases lay in between. CDR3 length: 17 residues. The germline gives CDR1 LNHDA, CDR2 SQIVND (reference sequence). CDR3 loop: CASSMFRGGGGDYEQYF. CDR3 DNA: TGTGCCAGTAGTATGTTCCGCGGGGGAGGGGGAGACTACGAGCAGTACTTC.

The chain couples TRBV12-3 or TRBV12-4 to TRBJ1-6; unclear D gene. The CDR3 contains 12 residues. With 6 bases removed from V and 9 bases from J, the gap between germline ends came to 9 bases. The CDR3 nucleotides are TGTGCCAGCAGGGTAAAAGCTTCACCCCTCCACTTT. Its translation is CASRVKASPLHF.

The chain joins TRBV11-2 to TRBJ2-6, with D tentatively TRBD1 (5 bases). The CDR3 runs to 14 residues. V was trimmed by 6 bases and J by 2 bases, leaving 8 bases between them. Germline V CDR1 and CDR2: SGHAT, FQNNGV. The CDR3 spells CASSLTAGANVLTF. As DNA, the CDR3 is TGTGCCAGCAGTCTGACAGCTGGGGCCAACGTCCTGACTTTC.

The chain carries TRBV7-7 and TRBJ2-2, with 7 bases fitting TRBD1. Unmatched junction bases numbered 1, after V lost 4 bases and J lost 2 bases. This CDR3 spans 14 amino acids. CDR1 and CDR2 from the germline V gene are SSHAT and FNYEAQ (reference sequence). In DNA, the CDR3 is TGTGCCAGCAGCTCAGGGGGAAACACCGGGGAGCTGTTTTTT. Its protein product is CASSSGGNTGELFF.

The chain links TRBV18 to TRBJ2-5; no clear D. The V and J ends lost 1 base and 2 bases respectively, with 5 bases between them. There are 13 residues in the CDR3. Germline V CDR1 and CDR2: KGHSH, LQKENI. The CDR3 loop reads CASSPQGQETQYF. The CDR3 DNA sequence: TGTGCCAGCTCACCACAGGGTCAAGAGACCCAGTACTTC.

This clonotype appeared a single time. This chain links TRBV7-9 with TRBJ2-7; D is uncertain. Germline values: CDR1 SEHNR, CDR2 FQNEAQ (reference sequence). V lost 7 bases and J 0 bases, leaving 13 bases between the germline ends. This CDR3 contains 14 residues. This chain's CDR3 is CASNLFGSSYEQYF. The CDR3 coding sequence is TGTGCCAGCAACCTCTTCGGCAGCTCCTACGAGCAGTACTTC.

The rearrangement uses TRBV19 and TRBJ1-5, with TRBD1 matching over 7 bases. Germline V gene sequence: CDR1 LNHDA, CDR2 SQIVND (reference sequence). Losses at the gene ends were 4 bases for V and 7 bases for J; bases not matched to a gene: 16. The CDR3 extends over 17 amino acids. CDR3 bases: TGTGCCAGTAGTAAAGGGGACAGCCTGGGGGGATCCCAGCCCCAGCATTTT. The encoded protein is CASSKGDSLGGSQPQHF.

The gene calls are TRBV20-1 and TRBJ2-3; possible D gene TRBD2, 5 bases. V lost 0 bases, J lost 0 bases, and 13 bases lay in between. Germline V lookup: CDR1 DFQATT, CDR2 SNEGSKA (reference sequence). The CDR3 consists of 16 residues. The CDR3 region is CSARDPSSRSTDTQYF. Written as DNA, the CDR3 is TGCAGTGCTAGAGATCCGTCTAGCAGGAGCACAGATACGCAGTATTTT.

Only one count was recorded for this clonotype. The chain employs TRBV6-2 or TRBV6-3 and TRBJ2-3; 9 nucleotides align to TRBD2. The CDR3 runs to 16 residues. The ends lost 2 bases at V and 8 bases at J; junction bases unmatched: 11. CDR1 and CDR2 (germline): MNHEY, SVGEGT. CDR3 DNA sequence: TGTGCCAGCAGTTACGGCGGGGGGGCAGTGATTGGTACGCAGTATTTT. Translation gives CASSYGGGAVIGTQYF.

This sequence joins TRBV7-2 and TRBJ2-7; 12 positions match TRBD2. Trimming took 2 bases from V and 2 from J; bases not matched to a gene: 4. CDR1 is SGHTA and CDR2 is FQGNSA in the germline V gene. The CDR3 extends over 16 amino acids. In nucleotides, the CDR3 is TGTGCCAGCAGCTTACCGGGACTAGCGGGCACCTACGAGCAGTACTTC. Translated: CASSLPGLAGTYEQYF.

The chain combines TRBV2 with TRBJ2-7; the D gene is possibly TRBD1 (5 bases). The CDR3 totals 13 residues. CDR1 is SNHLY, CDR2 FYNNEI, per germline. V was pared by 3 bases and J by 3 bases, with 9 bases between. CDR3 sequence reads: CASSDVRDYEQYF. DNA of the CDR3: TGTGCCAGCAGTGATGTCAGGGACTACGAGCAGTACTTC.

This clonotype showed up just a few times. The chain links TRBV27 to TRBJ1-6, with D possibly matching TRBD1 (6 bases). CDR1 is MNHEY and CDR2 is SMNVEV in the germline V gene (reference sequence). V lost 4 bases, J lost 7 bases, and 14 bases lay in between. The CDR3 runs 15 residues. The CDR3 DNA follows: TGTGCCAGCAGTTCCGACCGGACAGAAAATTCACCCCTCCACTTT. This sequence encodes CASSSDRTENSPLHF.

The sample holds one count of this clonotype. The gene calls are TRBV19 and TRBJ2-5; D ambiguous. This CDR3 has 15 amino acids. V gave up 4 bases and J gave up 1 base, with 13 bases separating them. Germline V gene data show CDR1 as LNHDA and CDR2 as SQIVND (reference sequence). CDR3 nucleotide sequence: TGTGCCAGTAGTAAGACCTCAAGATCCCAAGAGACCCAGTACTTC. Its protein product is CASSKTSRSQETQYF.

This clonotype was observed a few times. V is TRBV24-1 and J is TRBJ2-1; 7 positions agree with TRBD2. Germline CDR1 is KGHDR and CDR2 is SFDVKD. CDR3 length: 16 amino acids. V gave up 2 bases and J gave up 3 bases; unmatched junction bases: 6. CDR3 residues: CATSDSLAPDYNEQFF. CDR3 DNA: TGTGCCACCAGTGATTCACTAGCGCCTGACTACAATGAGCAGTTCTTC.

This clonotype has only a few counts. The J gene is TRBJ1-5, the V gene TRBV7-2, with 8 bases that match TRBD1. Germline-derived CDR1 and CDR2 are SGHTA and FQGNSA. The CDR3 spans 13 residues. With V trimmed by 5 bases and J by 7 bases, 4 bases remained unmatched. The CDR3: CASSQDRVQPQHF. CDR3 bases: TGTGCCAGCAGCCAGGACAGGGTCCAGCCCCAGCATTTT.

This clonotype was observed a few times. The chain links TRBV6-2 or TRBV6-3 to TRBJ1-2, with D perhaps TRBD1 (5 bases). Trimming left V 7 bases short and J 5 bases short, with 23 bases between. This CDR3 has 16 amino acids. Germline CDR1 is MNHEY and CDR2 is SVGEGT. The CDR3 is CASTPMTVGRGYGYTF. CDR3 nucleotides: TGTGCCAGCACCCCGATGACTGTGGGGCGAGGATATGGCTACACCTTC.

The V gene is TRBV7-9, the J gene TRBJ2-7; tentatively, D is TRBD2 (7 bases). V was cut by 5 bases and J by 3 bases, with 17 bases left in between. Germline V gene sequence: CDR1 SEHNR, CDR2 FQNEAQ (reference sequence). The CDR3 is made up of 15 amino acids. The CDR3 here is CASSPTGGQHYEQYF. The CDR3 bases are TGTGCCAGCAGCCCCACCGGGGGGCAGCACTACGAGCAGTACTTC.

The chain combines TRBV6-1 with TRBJ2-2, with D perhaps TRBD2 (5 bases). With 5 bases removed from V and 3 bases from J, the gap between germline ends came to 10 bases. The germline gives CDR1 MNHNS, CDR2 SASEGT. This CDR3 has 14 amino acids. CDR3 bases: TGTGCCAGCAGTCGGGGTCTTGACACCGGGGAGCTGTTTTTT. It codes for CASSRGLDTGELFF.

This clonotype was seen more than once but under ten times. This chain joins TRBV2 and TRBJ1-6, with 9 bases that match TRBD1. The V segment lost 7 bases and the J segment 7 bases; nucleotides outside the gene matches: 5. The CDR3 has 14 amino acids. Germline assignment: CDR1 SNHLY and CDR2 FYNNEI. CDR3 in amino acids: CASTIDRGNSPLHF. For the CDR3, the DNA is TGTGCCAGCACTATCGACAGGGGGAATTCACCCCTCCACTTT.

This clonotype was observed a few times. This chain joins TRBV6-1 and TRBJ2-5; D may be TRBD1 (5 bases). The germline V and J ends were trimmed by 1 base and 0 bases, with 9 bases remaining between them. The CDR3 has 15 residues. Germline V gene data show CDR1 as MNHNS and CDR2 as SASEGT. The CDR3: CASSEGGRDQETQYF. DNA for the CDR3: TGTGCCAGCAGTGAAGGAGGCAGGGACCAAGAGACCCAGTACTTC.

The chain combines TRBV4-2 with TRBJ2-2; 14 positions match TRBD2. This CDR3 region has 18 residues. Germline V gives CDR1 LGHNA, CDR2 YNFKEQ. J gave up 3 bases and V 4 bases, and 7 bases lay outside the gene matches. CDR3 nucleotides: TGTGCCAGCAGCCGACGACTAGCGGGAGGGCCTGACACCGGGGAGCTGTTTTTT. Protein sequence: CASSRRLAGGPDTGELFF.

This clonotype has a handful of counts. The chain uses TRBV20-1 and TRBJ1-1; weak D call: TRBD1 (5 bases). Germline V gene sequence: CDR1 DFQATT, CDR2 SNEGSKA (reference sequence). CDR3 size: 13 residues. CDR3 in DNA: TGCAGCGCTGTTCAGGGCTGGGACACTGAAGCTTTCTTT. Translated: CSAVQGWDTEAFF.

This clonotype showed up just once. J is TRBJ2-1 and V is TRBV11-2; 7 bases are a match to TRBD2. CDR1 and CDR2 from the germline V gene are SGHAT and FQNNGV. The CDR3 spans 16 residues. With V trimmed by 4 bases and J by 5 bases, 11 bases remained unmatched. The CDR3 region is CASSSRRASGDNEQFF. The CDR3 DNA reads as TGTGCCAGCAGCTCGCGGAGGGCTAGCGGTGACAATGAGCAGTTCTTC.

The gene calls are TRBV6-1 and TRBJ1-4; unclear D gene. The CDR3 contains 15 residues. CDR1 and CDR2 (germline): MNHNS, SASEGT. The V end was cut by 5 bases, the J end by 0 bases, with 10 bases between. The CDR3 loop is CASSPIGSTNEKLFF. The CDR3 coding sequence is TGTGCCAGCAGTCCGATTGGGTCAACTAATGAAAAACTGTTTTTT.